Presented here are 8 T cell receptor beta chains from one specimen sequenced in a study of CD8+CD57+ T cells in acquired aplastic anemia. Profiling of TCR beta VDJ combinations and CDR3 sequences used genomic DNA as template. TCRdb reprocessed the reads via MiXCR and lists one record per CDR3 protein. The repertoire holds around 170,000 distinct CDR3 sequences, with around half as singletons. Sequencing was carried out using sorted CD4+, CD8+, or CD8+CD57+ T cells (not recorded which) from PBMCs. Receptors were obtained from a human donor in good health.

This sequence joins TRBV2 and TRBJ2-7; 8 nucleotides match TRBD1. CDR3 length: 14 amino acids. V lost 4 bases to trimming and J lost 5 bases; unmatched junction nucleotides: 7. Germline CDR1 is SNHLY and CDR2 is FYNNEI. The CDR3 bases are TGTGCCAGCAGTGTAGGCAGGGGGCAGGACGAGCAGTACTTC. Translation: CASSVGRGQDEQYF. The whole variable domain, remainder taken from reference TRBV2 and TRBJ2-7, is EPEVTQTPSHQVTQMGQEVILRCVPISNHLYFYWYRQILGQKVEFLVSFYNNEISEKSEIFDDQFSVERPDGSNFTLKIRSTKLEDSAMYFCASSVGRGQDEQYFGPGTRLTVT.

In this sample, this clonotype turned up a few times. The J gene is TRBJ2-7, the V gene TRBV27, with TRBD2 identical over 15 bases. Unmatched junction bases numbered 10, after V lost 5 bases and J lost 2 bases. CDR1 MNHEY and CDR2 SMNVEV come from the germline V gene (reference sequence). The CDR3 covers 18 residues. Here the CDR3 reads CASSRPGLAGGPAYEQYF. DNA of the CDR3: TGTGCCAGCAGTCGTCCGGGACTAGCGGGAGGACCTGCCTACGAGCAGTACTTC.

This clonotype was observed at least ten times. This sequence joins TRBV7-3 and TRBJ2-1; maybe TRBD2 (5 bases). The CDR3 loop spans 15 amino acids. The germline V gene has CDR1 SGHTA and CDR2 FQGTGA. Trimming cost V 2 bases and J 0 bases, with 8 bases left between them. The CDR3 DNA reads TGTGCCAGCAGCTTATGGAGGAGCTCCTACAATGAGCAGTTCTTC. Protein: CASSLWRSSYNEQFF.

This clonotype appeared a few times. One base away lies a much larger clone, so this may be a sequencing read error. The genes are TRBV12-3 or TRBV12-4 and TRBJ2-7, with TRBD2 as a possible D gene (5 bases). CDR3 length: 18 residues. V lost 5 bases to trimming and J lost 5 bases, with 28 bases between them. As DNA, the CDR3 is TGTGCCAGCAGTCCCCCTCTGAGACCAGCGGCTGTCCTTGACGAGCAGTACTTC. This sequence encodes CASSPPLRPAAVLDEQYF.

CDR3 nucleotide sequence: TGCAGCGTTGATGGGGGGGGGGATACGCAGTATTTT. Translating it yields CSVDGGGDTQYF. The chain has TRBV29-1 and TRBJ2-3; the match to TRBD2 covers 7 bases. The germline V gene has CDR1 SQVTM and CDR2 ANQGSEA. Unmatched junction bases numbered 3, after V lost 3 bases and J lost 6 bases. CDR3 length: 12 residues.

Turning to this clonotype: Mismatch with germline at one junction end may stem from a read error. The V and J genes are TRBV29-1 and TRBJ2-5; TRBD2 agrees at 8 bases. Germline V gives CDR1 SQVTM, CDR2 ANQGSEA. This CDR3 comprises 14 residues. CDR3 DNA sequence: TGCGGCGTTGCCGGTGGGCTAGCGGGAGAGACCCAGTACTTC. Amino acid sequence: CGVAGGLAGETQYF.

This clonotype was counted at least ten times. The rearrangement links TRBV9 to TRBJ2-3; 11 positions agree with TRBD2. Germline CDR1 and CDR2: SGDLS and YYNGEE. This CDR3 contains 16 residues. The junction had 3 bases not matched to a gene; V was cut back by 0 bases and J by 3 bases. DNA for the CDR3: TGTGCCAGCAGCGTAGGGGCTAGCGGGGGGACAGATACGCAGTATTTT. This sequence encodes CASSVGASGGTDTQYF.

V gene TRBV7-9 combines with J gene TRBJ2-3; D remains ambiguous. In germline, CDR1 is SEHNR, CDR2 FQNEAQ (reference sequence). V was clipped by 10 bases and J by 6 bases, with 8 bases between them. This CDR3 is built from 10 residues. CDR3: CATRFDTQYF. CDR3 sequence (DNA): TGTGCCACCCGTTTCGATACGCAGTATTTT.